This is a list of T cell receptor beta chains from one sample in a study of T cell responses to AZD1222 COVID-19 vaccine. The assay was immunoSEQ multiplex PCR, and TCRdb's table has in-frame clones only and misses some. This sample has 75,000 to 100,000 clones, with around 90% found just once. This sample comprised peripheral blood, obtained on day 0 of AZD1222 vaccination. These receptor sequences come from an adult in good health. CDR3s leave out the opening cysteine and the closing phenylalanine or tryptophan. Fields, in order: J gene, V gene, CDR3 protein.

TRBJ2-7 | TRBV2 | ASGYSYEQY
TRBJ1-2 | TRBV6-5 | ASSTERTGSHGYT
TRBJ1-4 | TRBV3-1/TRBV3-2 | ASSLQQGSNEKLF
TRBJ2-3 | TRBV18 | ATPAGGGTDTQY
TRBJ1-3 | TRBV2 | ASSESRGGNTIY
TRBJ1-2 | TRBV2 | ASSGAGRNGYT
TRBJ2-3 | TRBV10-3 | AISNGLAGTDTQY
TRBJ2-6 | TRBV4-3 | ASRSGANVLT
TRBJ1-1 | TRBV9 | ASSVAQKNTEAF
TRBJ1-4 | TRBV10-2 | ASSGQGQREKLF
TRBJ1-2 | TRBV13 | ASRFPISTNYGYT
TRBJ2-1 | TRBV11-3 | ASSRGGSYNEQF
TRBJ1-1 | TRBV18 | ASSPRVNTEAF
TRBJ1-1 | TRBV7-8 | ASSPLNTEAF
TRBJ1-2 | TRBV6-5 | ASSYGLRAGGYT
TRBJ2-1 | TRBV27 | ASWIAGGPGNEQF
TRBJ1-1 | TRBV14 | ASSAQQGSTEAF
TRBJ1-4 | TRBV12-3/TRBV12-4 | ASLESVSEKLF
TRBJ1-3 | TRBV11-2 | ASSLDPRRSSGNTIY
TRBJ2-7 | TRBV6-6 | ASSYVDYEQY
TRBJ1-1 | TRBV3-1/TRBV3-2 | ASGGVGGSTEAF
TRBJ1-6 | TRBV6-4 | ASSVGPQGGSPLH
TRBJ2-7 | TRBV15 | ATSTLAGGSSYEQY
TRBJ1-4 | TRBV9 | ASSVGTGARNEKLF
TRBJ1-2 | TRBV27 | APSPSNYGYT